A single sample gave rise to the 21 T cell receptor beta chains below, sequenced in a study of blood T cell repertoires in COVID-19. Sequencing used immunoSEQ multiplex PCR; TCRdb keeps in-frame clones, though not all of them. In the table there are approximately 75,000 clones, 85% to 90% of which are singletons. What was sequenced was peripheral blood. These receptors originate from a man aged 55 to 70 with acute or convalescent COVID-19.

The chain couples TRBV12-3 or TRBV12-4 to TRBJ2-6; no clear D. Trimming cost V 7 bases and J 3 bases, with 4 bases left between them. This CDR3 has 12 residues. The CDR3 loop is CASNIGANVLTF. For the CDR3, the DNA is TGTGCCAGCAATATTGGGGCCAACGTCCTGACTTTC.

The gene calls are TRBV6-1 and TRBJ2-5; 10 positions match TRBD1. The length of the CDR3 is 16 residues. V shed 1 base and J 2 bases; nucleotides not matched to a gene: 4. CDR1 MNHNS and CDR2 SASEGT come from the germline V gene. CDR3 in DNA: TGTGCCAGCAGTGAAGGGACAGGGGGGGGGCAAGAGACCCAGTACTTC. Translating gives CASSEGTGGGQETQYF.

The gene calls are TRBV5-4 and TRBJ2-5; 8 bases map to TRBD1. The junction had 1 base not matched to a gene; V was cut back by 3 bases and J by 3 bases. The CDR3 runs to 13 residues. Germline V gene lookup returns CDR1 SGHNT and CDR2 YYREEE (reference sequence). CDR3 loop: CASSWTGKETQYF. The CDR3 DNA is TGTGCCAGCAGCTGGACAGGGAAAGAGACCCAGTACTTC.

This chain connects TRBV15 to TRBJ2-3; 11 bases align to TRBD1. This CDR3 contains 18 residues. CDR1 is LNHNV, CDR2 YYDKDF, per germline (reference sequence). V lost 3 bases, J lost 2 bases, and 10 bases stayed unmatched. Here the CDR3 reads CATSSPTGTGGFTDTQYF. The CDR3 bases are TGTGCCACCAGCAGCCCAACCGGGACAGGGGGTTTCACAGATACGCAGTATTTT.

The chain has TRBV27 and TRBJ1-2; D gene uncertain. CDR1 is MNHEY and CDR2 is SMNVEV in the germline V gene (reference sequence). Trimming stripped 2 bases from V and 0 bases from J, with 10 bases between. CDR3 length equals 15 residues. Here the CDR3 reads CASSLENLTNYGYTF. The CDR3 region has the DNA TGTGCCAGCAGTTTAGAGAATCTTACTAACTATGGCTACACCTTC.

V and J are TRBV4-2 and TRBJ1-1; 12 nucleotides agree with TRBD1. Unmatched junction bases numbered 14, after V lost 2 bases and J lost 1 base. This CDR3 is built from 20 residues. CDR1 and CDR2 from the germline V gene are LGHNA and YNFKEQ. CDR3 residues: CASSQTGTGGVFGWNTEAFF. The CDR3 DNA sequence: TGTGCCAGCAGCCAAACCGGGACAGGGGGCGTATTTGGGTGGAACACTGAAGCTTTCTTT.

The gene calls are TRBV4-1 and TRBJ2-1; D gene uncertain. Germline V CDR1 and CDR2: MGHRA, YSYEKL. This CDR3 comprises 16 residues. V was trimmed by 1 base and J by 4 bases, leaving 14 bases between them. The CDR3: CASSQGGSIGYNEQFF. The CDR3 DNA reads TGCGCCAGCAGCCAAGGTGGTAGCATTGGATACAATGAGCAGTTCTTC.

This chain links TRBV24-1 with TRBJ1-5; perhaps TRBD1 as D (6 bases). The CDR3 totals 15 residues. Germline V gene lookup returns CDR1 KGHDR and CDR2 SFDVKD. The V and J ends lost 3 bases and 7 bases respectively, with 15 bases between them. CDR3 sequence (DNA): TGTGCCACCAGTGATGTGGGGGGGCTGGGACAGCCCCAGCATTTT. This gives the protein CATSDVGGLGQPQHF.

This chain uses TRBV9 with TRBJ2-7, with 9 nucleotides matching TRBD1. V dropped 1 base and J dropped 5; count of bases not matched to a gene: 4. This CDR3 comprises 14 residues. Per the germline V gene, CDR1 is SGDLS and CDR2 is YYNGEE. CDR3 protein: CASSVSRTGDEQYF. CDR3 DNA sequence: TGTGCCAGCAGCGTATCGAGGACAGGGGACGAGCAGTACTTC.

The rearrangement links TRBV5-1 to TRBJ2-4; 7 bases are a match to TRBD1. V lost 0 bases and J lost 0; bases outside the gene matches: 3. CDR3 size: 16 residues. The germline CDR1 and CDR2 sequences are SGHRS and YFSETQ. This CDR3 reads CASSLGDRLAKNIQYF. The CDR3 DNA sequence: TGCGCCAGCAGCTTGGGGGACAGACTAGCCAAAAACATTCAGTACTTC.

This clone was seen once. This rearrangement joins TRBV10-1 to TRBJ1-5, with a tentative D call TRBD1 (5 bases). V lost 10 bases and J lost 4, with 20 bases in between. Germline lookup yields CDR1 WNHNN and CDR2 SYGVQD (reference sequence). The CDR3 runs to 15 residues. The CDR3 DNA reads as TGCGCCACCAATAGGGCCCGACAGCCGAATCAGCCCCAGCATTTT. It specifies CATNRARQPNQPQHF.

CDR3 region: CASSREVVEDYGYTF. The CDR3 coding sequence is TGTGCCAGCAGCCGTGAGGTTGTAGAGGACTATGGCTACACCTTC. This chain links TRBV5-5 with TRBJ1-2, with D unresolved. This CDR3 region has 15 residues. The ends were cut back, 4 bases at V and 3 bases at J, with 16 bases in the middle. Germline CDR1 is SGHKS and CDR2 is YYEKEE (reference sequence).

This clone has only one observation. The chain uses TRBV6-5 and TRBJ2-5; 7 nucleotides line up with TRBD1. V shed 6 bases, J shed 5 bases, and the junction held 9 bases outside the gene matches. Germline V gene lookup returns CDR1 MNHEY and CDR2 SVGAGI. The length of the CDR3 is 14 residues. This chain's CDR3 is CASRQGSPAETQYF. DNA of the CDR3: TGTGCCAGCAGACAGGGGAGCCCAGCCGAGACCCAGTACTTC.

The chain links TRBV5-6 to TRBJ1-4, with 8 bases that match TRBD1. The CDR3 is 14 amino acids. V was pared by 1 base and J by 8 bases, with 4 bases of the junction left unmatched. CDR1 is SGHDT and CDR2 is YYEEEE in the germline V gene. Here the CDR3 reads CASSLQGAGEKLFF. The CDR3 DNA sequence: TGTGCCAGCAGCTTGCAGGGGGCTGGAGAAAAACTGTTTTTT.

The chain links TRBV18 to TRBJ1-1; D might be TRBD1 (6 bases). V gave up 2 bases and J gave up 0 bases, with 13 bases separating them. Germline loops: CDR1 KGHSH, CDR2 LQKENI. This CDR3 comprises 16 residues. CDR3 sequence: CASSPFPTGLNTEAFF. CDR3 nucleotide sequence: TGTGCCAGCTCACCATTCCCGACAGGACTGAACACTGAAGCTTTCTTT.

The CDR3 reads CASSLTRDSSEQYF. CDR3 DNA sequence: TGTGCCAGCAGCTTAACGAGGGACAGCTCCGAGCAGTACTTC. The genes are TRBV7-3 and TRBJ2-7, with 7 positions matching TRBD1. The CDR3 runs to 14 residues. With V trimmed by 0 bases and J by 6 bases, 5 bases remained unmatched. CDR1 SGHTA and CDR2 FQGTGA come from the germline V gene.

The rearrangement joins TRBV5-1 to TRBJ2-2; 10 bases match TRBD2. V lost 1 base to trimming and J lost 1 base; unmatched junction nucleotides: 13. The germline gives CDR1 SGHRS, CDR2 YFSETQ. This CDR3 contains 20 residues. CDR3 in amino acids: CASSLSGGGPGTLNTGELFF. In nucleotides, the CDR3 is TGCGCCAGCAGCTTGAGCGGGGGGGGCCCCGGGACTCTGAACACCGGGGAGCTGTTTTTT.

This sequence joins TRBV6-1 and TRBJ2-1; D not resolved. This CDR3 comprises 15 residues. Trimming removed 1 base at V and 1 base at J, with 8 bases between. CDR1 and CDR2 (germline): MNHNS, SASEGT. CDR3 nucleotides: TGTGCCAGCAGTGAAGGGTCGGTTTCCTACAATGAGCAGTTCTTC. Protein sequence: CASSEGSVSYNEQFF.

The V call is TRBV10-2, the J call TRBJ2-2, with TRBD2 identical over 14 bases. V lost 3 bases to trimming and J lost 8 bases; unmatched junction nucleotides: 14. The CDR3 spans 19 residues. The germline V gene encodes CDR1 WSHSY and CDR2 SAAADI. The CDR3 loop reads CASSEIGTSGSLTLGELFF. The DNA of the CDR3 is TGCGCCAGCAGTGAAATAGGGACTAGCGGGAGCTTGACGCTTGGGGAGCTGTTTTTT.

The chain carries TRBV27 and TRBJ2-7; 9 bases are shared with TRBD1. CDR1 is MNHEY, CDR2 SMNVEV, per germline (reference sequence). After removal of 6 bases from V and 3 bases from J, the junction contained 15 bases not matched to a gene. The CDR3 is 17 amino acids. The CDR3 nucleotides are TGTGCCAGCAGGCCCTACCCCGGGACAGGGAGGCTCTACGAGCAGTACTTC. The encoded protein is CASRPYPGTGRLYEQYF.

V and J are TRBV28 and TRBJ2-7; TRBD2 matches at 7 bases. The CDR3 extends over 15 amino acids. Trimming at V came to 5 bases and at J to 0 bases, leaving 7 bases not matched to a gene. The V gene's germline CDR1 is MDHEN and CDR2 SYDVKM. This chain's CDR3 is CASSPGGGSSYEQYF. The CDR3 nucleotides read TGTGCCAGCAGTCCCGGAGGCGGGAGCTCCTACGAGCAGTACTTC.